The source of this T cell receptor beta chain is a study of spatial heterogeneity in lung cancer. A single record per CDR3 protein comes from TCRdb applying MiXCR to the 5' RACE reads. Of roughly 5,000 distinct CDR3 sequences in the sample, roughly a quarter were seen once. Notes on the study in general: Tumor mutation counts were tracked by expanded intratumoral alpha and beta TCR counts.

Time point in this sample: sample taken at primary tumor resection. This clonotype was seen ten or more times. The target antigen is unknown. This TCR was recovered from a male donor with early-stage non-small cell lung cancer. The sample was lung tumor tissue, taken at surgery.

The CDR3 sequence: CASTRTVVTGELFF. The CDR3 nucleotides are TGTGCCAGCACCCGGACAGTAGTCACCGGGGAGCTGTTTTTT. The chain employs TRBV2 and TRBJ2-2, with TRBD1 as a possible D gene (6 bases). Germline V gene lookup returns CDR1 SNHLY and CDR2 FYNNEI. The CDR3 is made up of 14 amino acids. The V gene lost 7 bases and the J gene lost 4 bases, with 13 bases spanning the gap.